A single sample gave rise to the 19 T cell receptor beta chains below, sequenced in a study of neoadjuvant anti-PD-1 for oral cavity cancer. TCRdb's table, derived via immunoSEQ multiplex PCR, lists solely in-frame clones and lacks some. The profile shows 65,000 to 95,000 clones, approximately 80% of them singletons. The sequencing here drew on PBMCs, taken before nivolumab (anti-PD-1) treatment. All receptors come from a person aged 40-85 years with oral cavity squamous cell carcinoma.

The chain recombines TRBV5-1 with TRBJ1-1; D gene unclear. CDR3 size: 15 residues. With 2 bases removed from V and 0 bases from J, the gap between germline ends came to 11 bases. Per germline, CDR1 SGHRS and CDR2 YFSETQ. The DNA of the CDR3 is TGCGCCAGCAGCTTAGGTCGGGCAGTGAACACTGAAGCTTTCTTT. Translation gives CASSLGRAVNTEAFF.

The chain has TRBV2 and TRBJ2-4; TRBD2 matches at 11 bases. In germline, CDR1 is SNHLY, CDR2 FYNNEI. The V segment lost 4 bases and the J segment 1 base; nucleotides outside the gene matches: 0. CDR3 length: 15 residues. CDR3 bases: TGTGCCAGCAGTGGGACTAGCGGGGCCAAAAACATTCAGTACTTC. This codes for CASSGTSGAKNIQYF.

The chain has TRBV5-1 and TRBJ1-5; possibly TRBD1 for D (6 bases). Germline V gene sequence: CDR1 SGHRS, CDR2 YFSETQ. V gave up 0 bases and J gave up 5 bases, with 12 bases separating them. The CDR3 is 15 amino acids. CDR3 nucleotides: TGCGCCAGCAGCTTGGAGCCGGGGGCATATCAGCCCCAGCATTTT. The encoded protein is CASSLEPGAYQPQHF.

This clone is judged medium-sized. V is TRBV28 and J is TRBJ2-3; possibly TRBD2 for D (5 bases). The V and J ends lost 5 bases and 5 bases respectively, with 11 bases between them. This CDR3 has 13 residues. Germline CDR1 and CDR2: MDHEN and SYDVKM. The CDR3, as DNA: TGTGCCAGCAGTGCCTTGGGGAGAGATACGCAGTATTTT. Translation gives CASSALGRDTQYF.

J is TRBJ1-1 and V is TRBV30; D is undetermined. This CDR3 spans 12 amino acids. Germline-derived CDR1 and CDR2 are GTSNPN and SVGIG (reference sequence). With 4 bases removed from V and 6 bases from J, the gap between germline ends came to 12 bases. The CDR3 region has the DNA TGTGCCTGGAACAAAGGCGGCTCTGAAGCTTTCTTT. It encodes CAWNKGGSEAFF.

The genes are TRBV6-1 and TRBJ2-3, with TRBD2 identical over 9 bases. This CDR3 spans 15 amino acids. J lost 1 base, V lost 7 bases, and 6 bases had no gene match. In germline, CDR1 is MNHNS, CDR2 SASEGT. The CDR3 DNA reads as TGTGCCAGCACAAAGACTAGCGGCCGCACAGATACGCAGTATTTT. It encodes CASTKTSGRTDTQYF.

This clone showed up many times. The chain has TRBV6-1 and TRBJ1-2; TRBD1 matches at 7 bases. CDR3 size: 15 residues. V lost 4 bases, J lost 4 bases, and 9 bases stayed unmatched. Germline loops: CDR1 MNHNS, CDR2 SASEGT. In nucleotides, the CDR3 is TGTGCCAGCAGTGCAGAACAGGGGTATGGCTATGGCTACACCTTC. It yields the protein CASSAEQGYGYGYTF.

Concerning this clone itself: Different DNA sequences within this sample yield the same CDR3. V is TRBV7-3 and J is TRBJ2-3; 9 nucleotides line up with TRBD2. The CDR3 extends over 16 amino acids. Germline trimming cut 5 bases from V and 0 bases from J; bases unmatched to any gene: 6. CDR1 SGHTA and CDR2 FQGTGA come from the germline V gene. CDR3 DNA sequence: TGTGCCAGCAGCCCCGGGCTAGCGGGAAGCACAGATACGCAGTATTTT. Translating it yields CASSPGLAGSTDTQYF.

The chain recombines TRBV11-2 with TRBJ1-3; D remains unclear. This CDR3 has 15 residues. Germline CDR1 and CDR2: SGHAT and FQNNGV. Trimming cost V 6 bases and J 0 bases, with 12 bases left between them. CDR3 in DNA: TGTGCCAGCAGTCTGTTACAGAACTCTGGAAACACCATATATTTT. Encoded protein: CASSLLQNSGNTIYF.

CDR3 sequence reads: CASSPGADTGELFF. Here the CDR3 DNA reads TGTGCCAGCAGCCCCGGGGCGGACACCGGGGAGCTGTTTTTT. The chain uses TRBV7-3 and TRBJ2-2; D could derive from TRBD1 or TRBD2 (5 bases each). Trimming left V 5 bases short and J 3 bases short, with 10 bases between. The CDR3 has 14 amino acids. CDR1 and CDR2 (germline): SGHTA, FQGTGA.

This chain uses TRBV5-1 with TRBJ1-1; the D gene is possibly TRBD1 (5 bases). CDR3 length: 19 amino acids. The V gene's germline CDR1 is SGHRS and CDR2 YFSETQ. Trimming took 0 bases from V and 7 from J, leaving 28 bases between them. CDR3: CASSLEGRWDQGRSGEAFF. CDR3 nucleotide sequence: TGCGCCAGCAGCTTGGAAGGGAGGTGGGACCAAGGTCGCAGCGGTGAAGCTTTCTTT.

V is TRBV4-1 and J is TRBJ1-2; 9 bases match TRBD1. This CDR3 contains 14 residues. CDR1 and CDR2 from the germline V gene are MGHRA and YSYEKL. V lost 1 base and J lost 4; bases outside the gene matches: 1. The CDR3 sequence is CASSQADRGYGYTF. CDR3 bases: TGCGCCAGCAGCCAAGCGGACAGGGGCTATGGCTACACCTTC.

The chain employs TRBV2 and TRBJ2-1, with D tentatively TRBD1 or TRBD2 (5 bases each). Germline V lookup: CDR1 SNHLY, CDR2 FYNNEI. V lost 4 bases to trimming and J lost 6 bases, with 22 bases between them. The CDR3 sequence is 17 residues long. CDR3 nucleotides: TGTGCCAGCAGTGCTTACTCGGGACCCTCATCGGGCAATGAGCAGTTCTTC. This translates into CASSAYSGPSSGNEQFF.

This clone has a handful of counts. V and J are TRBV4-1 and TRBJ2-2, with 7 bases matching TRBD1. This CDR3 is built from 18 residues. The V and J ends lost 6 bases and 3 bases, in that order; junction bases with no gene match: 16. Per germline, CDR1 MGHRA and CDR2 YSYEKL. This CDR3 reads CASRETGSGGSDTGELFF. The CDR3 DNA is TGCGCCAGCAGAGAGACAGGGTCTGGAGGTTCGGACACCGGGGAGCTGTTTTTT.

This chain joins TRBV25-1 and TRBJ2-7; possible D gene TRBD1, 6 bases. The V end was cut by 8 bases, the J end by 4 bases, with 18 bases between. The CDR3 has 14 amino acids. Germline loops: CDR1 MGHDK, CDR2 SYGVNS. This chain's CDR3 is CASSSGGRDYEQYF. Here the CDR3 DNA reads TGTGCCAGCTCCTCTGGGGGCAGGGATTACGAGCAGTACTTC.

The genes are TRBV5-1 and TRBJ2-1; 7 nucleotides line up with TRBD2. This CDR3 is 16 amino acids long. Looked up from germline, CDR1 is SGHRS and CDR2 is YFSETQ. Losses at the gene ends were 2 bases for V and 3 bases for J; bases not matched to a gene: 8. CDR3 DNA: TGCGCCAGCAGCTTTGGAGTGCGGGAGCTCTACAATGAGCAGTTCTTC. Amino acid sequence: CASSFGVRELYNEQFF.

In DNA, the CDR3 is TGTGCCAGCGTCGCCTCGGGGGACACTGAAGCTTTCTTT. As protein: CASVASGDTEAFF. The chain uses TRBV6-5 and TRBJ1-1; D is possibly TRBD1 (5 bases). Germline V CDR1 and CDR2: MNHEY, SVGAGI. The V end was cut by 8 bases, the J end by 3 bases, with 13 bases between. This CDR3 has 13 residues.

This chain joins TRBV27 and TRBJ2-7; TRBD2 matches 11 bases. V gave up 8 bases and J gave up 2 bases; unmatched junction bases: 5. The CDR3 consists of 14 residues. The germline gives CDR1 MNHEY, CDR2 SMNVEV (reference sequence). CDR3 DNA sequence: TGTGCCAGCTCCCTAGCGGGAGGAACCTACGAGCAGTACTTC. The encoded protein is CASSLAGGTYEQYF.

This clone was recorded only once. CDR3 bases: TGCGCCAGCAGCCAAGATCCGAGTGCAGATCAGCCCCAGCATTTT. Translating gives CASSQDPSADQPQHF. The V call is TRBV4-1, the J call TRBJ1-5; D call uncertain. The CDR3 sequence is 15 residues long. Germline CDR1 MGHRA, CDR2 YSYEKL. V was shortened by 0 bases and J by 5 bases, with 11 bases between the two germline ends.